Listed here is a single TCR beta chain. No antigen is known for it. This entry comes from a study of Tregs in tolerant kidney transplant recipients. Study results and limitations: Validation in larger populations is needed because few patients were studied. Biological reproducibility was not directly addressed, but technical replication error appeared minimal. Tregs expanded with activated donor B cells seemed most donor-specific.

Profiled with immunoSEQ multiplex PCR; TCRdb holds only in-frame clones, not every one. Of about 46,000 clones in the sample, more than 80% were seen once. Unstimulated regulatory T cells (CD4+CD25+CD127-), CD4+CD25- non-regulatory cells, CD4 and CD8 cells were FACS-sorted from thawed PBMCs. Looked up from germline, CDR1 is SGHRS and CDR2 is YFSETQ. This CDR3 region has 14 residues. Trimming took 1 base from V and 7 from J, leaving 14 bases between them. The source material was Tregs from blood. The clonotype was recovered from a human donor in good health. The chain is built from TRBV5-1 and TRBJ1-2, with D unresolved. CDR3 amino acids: CASSLPGYSGGYTF. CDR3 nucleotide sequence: TGCGCCAGCAGCTTGCCCGGGTACTCGGGTGGCTACACCTTC.